One and the same sample provided the 26 T cell receptor beta chains below, sequenced in a study of T cell responses to AZD1222 COVID-19 vaccine. Sequencing used immunoSEQ multiplex PCR; TCRdb keeps in-frame clones, though not all of them. The sample lists more than 55,000 clones; 60% to 85% were seen once. The sequences come from peripheral blood, collected 28 days after the second AZD1222 dose. The source is an adult who received the AZD1222 COVID-19 vaccine.

The chain recombines TRBV7-8 with TRBJ2-1, with 8 positions matching TRBD2. Germline V CDR1 and CDR2: SGHVS, FQNEAQ. The junction had 10 bases not matched to a gene; V was cut back by 4 bases and J by 8 bases. The CDR3 is made up of 15 amino acids. DNA of the CDR3: TGTGCCAGCAGCTCTCACAGCGGGGGAGGCTATGAGCAGTTCTTC. Translation gives CASSSHSGGGYEQFF. The complete variable domain, with remaining parts taken from reference TRBV7-8 and TRBJ2-1, reads GAGVSQSPRYKVAKRGQDVALRCDPISGHVSLFWYQQALGQGPEFLTYFQNEAQLDKSGLPSDRFFAERPEGSVSTLKIQRTQQEDSAVYLCASSSHSGGGYEQFFGPGTRLTVL.

V gene TRBV6-5 combines with J gene TRBJ1-1; D not certain. The CDR3 spans 14 residues. Trimming stripped 0 bases from V and 1 base from J, with 6 bases between. Germline CDR1 is MNHEY and CDR2 is SVGAGI. The CDR3 nucleotides read TGTGCCAGCAGTTACTCGGAGGGGAACACTGAAGCTTTCTTT. This gives the protein CASSYSEGNTEAFF.

The V call is TRBV6-2 or TRBV6-3, the J call TRBJ2-3; maybe TRBD2 (6 bases). The V gene's germline CDR1 is MNHEY and CDR2 SVGEGT. The CDR3 runs to 13 residues. Trimming pared 6 bases from V and 8 bases from J, leaving 15 bases between. The CDR3 DNA is TGTGCCAGCAGCCCGCTGCCCGGGGGTACGCAGTATTTT. This sequence encodes CASSPLPGGTQYF.

This clone came up a few times. The chain combines TRBV29-1 with TRBJ2-5, with a tentative D call TRBD1 (5 bases). The V and J ends lost 3 bases and 5 bases respectively, with 16 bases between them. From germline, CDR1 is SQVTM and CDR2 ANQGSEA. The length of the CDR3 is 14 residues. This chain's CDR3 is CSVEELGVGETQYF. CDR3 nucleotide sequence: TGCAGCGTTGAGGAGTTAGGGGTGGGGGAGACCCAGTACTTC. The full variable domain, its missing parts supplied by reference TRBV29-1 and TRBJ2-5, is SAVISQKPSRDICQRGTSLTIQCQVDSQVTMMFWYRQQPGQSLTLIATANQGSEATYESGFVIDKFPISRPNLTFSTLTVSNMSPEDSSIYLCSVEELGVGETQYFGPGTRLLVL.

V is TRBV5-5 and J is TRBJ1-2, with 12 bases identical to TRBD1. The germline V gene has CDR1 SGHKS and CDR2 YYEKEE (reference sequence). The V gene end was trimmed by 4 bases and the J gene end by 7 bases; junction bases not matched to a gene: 8. This CDR3 comprises 15 residues. The CDR3 DNA reads as TGTGCCAGCAGCGCGACGGGACAGGGGGCCGGTGGCTACACCTTC. It encodes CASSATGQGAGGYTF.

The genes are TRBV7-6 and TRBJ2-1; 7 nucleotides align to TRBD2. The CDR3 has 15 amino acids. Germline V gives CDR1 SGHVS, CDR2 FNYEAQ. Germline trimming cut 5 bases from V and 2 bases from J; bases unmatched to any gene: 6. The CDR3 is CASSRQAGAYNEQFF. DNA of the CDR3: TGTGCCAGCAGCCGTCAGGCGGGGGCCTACAATGAGCAGTTCTTC.

This chain links TRBV5-4 with TRBJ2-1, with D possibly matching TRBD2 (7 bases). Germline CDR1 SGHNT, CDR2 YYREEE (reference sequence). With 4 bases removed from V and 5 bases from J, the gap between germline ends came to 19 bases. The CDR3 runs 16 residues. CDR3 protein: CASSPTGGQGNNEQFF. The CDR3 DNA sequence: TGTGCCAGCAGCCCGACCGGGGGGCAGGGTAACAATGAGCAGTTCTTC.

This clone has just a few counts. The chain couples TRBV6-6 to TRBJ1-4, with 10 positions matching TRBD1. The V gene end was trimmed by 5 bases and the J gene end by 8 bases; junction bases not matched to a gene: 8. Per germline, CDR1 MNHNY and CDR2 SVGAGI (reference sequence). The CDR3 has 15 residues. The CDR3 DNA reads TGTGCCAGCAGTGGGGGACAGGGGCGACAGGAAAAACTGTTTTTT. Its translation: CASSGGQGRQEKLFF.

This clone was seen only a few times. This sequence joins TRBV6-1 and TRBJ1-5; D possibly corresponds to TRBD1 (5 bases). CDR1 and CDR2 (germline): MNHNS, SASEGT. This CDR3 comprises 15 residues. Trimming took off 2 bases at V and 2 bases at J, with 10 bases between the two ends. The CDR3 DNA follows: TGTGCCAGCAGTGAATGGGGCCTTGGCAATCAGCCCCAGCATTTT. It codes for CASSEWGLGNQPQHF.

This clone was found once. V usage is TRBV2 and J usage is TRBJ2-7; no clear D. The V gene's germline CDR1 is SNHLY and CDR2 FYNNEI. Trimming took off 6 bases at V and 5 bases at J, with 14 bases between the two ends. This CDR3 has 13 amino acids. CDR3 DNA sequence: TGTGCCAGCAGCTCGGAGCTCTGGGACGAGCAGTACTTC. Translation gives CASSSELWDEQYF.

Note on this clone: The germline gene is not matched at one end of the junction; a read error may be the cause. The V and J genes are TRBV5-5 and TRBJ1-5; D not resolved. Germline V gene data show CDR1 as SGHKS and CDR2 as YYEKEE (reference sequence). This CDR3 has 14 amino acids. CDR3 protein: CASSPYGSTQPQHF. The CDR3 region has the DNA TGTGCCAGCAGCCCGTACGGCAGCACTCAGCCCCAGCATTTT.

The chain is built from TRBV3-1 (or the pseudogene TRBV3-2) and TRBJ2-1; a possible D gene is TRBD1 (5 bases). CDR3 size: 16 residues. Germline assignment: CDR1 LGHDT and CDR2 YNNKEL (reference sequence). Trimming stripped 0 bases from V and 0 bases from J, with 9 bases between. CDR3 amino acids: CASSQEGVNSYNEQFF. CDR3 bases: TGTGCCAGCAGCCAAGAAGGGGTGAACTCCTACAATGAGCAGTTCTTC.

CDR3 nucleotide sequence: TGTGCCAGCACCGGGGACGGAAACACCATATATTTT. Protein sequence: CASTGDGNTIYF. The V and J genes are TRBV27 and TRBJ1-3; tentative D call: TRBD1 (5 bases). The V end was cut by 7 bases, the J end by 4 bases, with 8 bases between. CDR1 and CDR2 from the germline V gene are MNHEY and SMNVEV (reference sequence). The CDR3 runs to 12 residues.

The chain links TRBV5-1 to TRBJ2-7; 7 bases align to TRBD2. Losses at the gene ends were 0 bases for V and 2 bases for J; bases not matched to a gene: 11. CDR1 is SGHRS, CDR2 YFSETQ, per germline. This CDR3 contains 17 residues. The CDR3 here is CASSLVPGGDAAYEQYF. The CDR3, as DNA: TGCGCCAGCAGCTTGGTCCCTGGGGGGGACGCAGCCTACGAGCAGTACTTC.

V usage is TRBV28 and J usage is TRBJ1-5; TRBD1 might be the D (5 bases). The V end lost 8 bases, the J end lost 3 bases, and 8 bases lay between the germline ends. Germline values: CDR1 MDHEN, CDR2 SYDVKM. The CDR3 length is 12 residues. The CDR3 bases are TGTGCCAGCGGGGGAAACAATCAGCCCCAGCATTTT. Its protein is CASGGNNQPQHF.

This clone came up once. DNA of the CDR3: TGTGCCAGTAGCCAGACAGGGGCCGGCTACACCTTC. Translating it yields CASSQTGAGYTF. The J gene is TRBJ1-2, the V gene TRBV19, with TRBD1 matching over 8 bases. The CDR3 sequence is 12 residues long. CDR1 LNHDA and CDR2 SQIVND come from the germline V gene (reference sequence). J gave up 8 bases and V 6 bases, and 5 bases lay outside the gene matches.

The CDR3 DNA follows: TGTGCCAGCAGTTACTCGGTGGTGGGGGACCAGCCCCAGCATTTT. It specifies CASSYSVVGDQPQHF. The V call is TRBV6-6, the J call TRBJ1-5; a weak D match, TRBD1 (5 bases). The length of the CDR3 is 15 residues. Trimming cost V 0 bases and J 7 bases, with 13 bases left between them. The germline gives CDR1 MNHNY, CDR2 SVGAGI (reference sequence).

The sample holds a few counts of this clone. The chain carries TRBV25-1 and TRBJ1-1, with a possible D match to TRBD1 (5 bases). Germline V gives CDR1 MGHDK, CDR2 SYGVNS. This CDR3 comprises 15 residues. The ends were cut back, 5 bases at V and 2 bases at J, with 15 bases in the middle. CDR3 in DNA: TGTGCCAGCAGTCGGGGGGAGCCACTCAACACTGAAGCTTTCTTT. As protein: CASSRGEPLNTEAFF.

This clone has a handful of counts. The rearrangement joins TRBV27 to TRBJ2-7, with TRBD2 matching over 10 bases. CDR1 MNHEY and CDR2 SMNVEV come from the germline V gene (reference sequence). The CDR3 is 15 residues long. The V gene end was trimmed by 2 bases and the J gene end by 6 bases; junction bases not matched to a gene: 7. DNA for the CDR3: TGTGCCAGCAGTTTAAGCGGGGGGGCCGGTGGCGAGCAGTACTTC. Protein: CASSLSGGAGGEQYF.

The chain combines TRBV18 with TRBJ1-5; D uncertain. V lost 3 bases and J 6 bases, leaving 12 bases between the germline ends. The CDR3 consists of 14 residues. Germline V lookup: CDR1 KGHSH, CDR2 LQKENI. In DNA form, the CDR3 reads TGTGCCAGCTCACCGGGAGGCTCCGGTCAGCCCCAGCATTTT. Translated: CASSPGGSGQPQHF.

The chain recombines TRBV2 with TRBJ1-1; TRBD1 is a possible D gene (5 bases). The CDR3 spans 13 residues. The germline V and J ends were trimmed by 3 bases and 5 bases, with 10 bases remaining between them. Germline V gene data show CDR1 as SNHLY and CDR2 as FYNNEI. This chain's CDR3 is CASSDAGKTEAFF. As DNA, the CDR3 is TGTGCCAGCAGTGACGCAGGGAAAACTGAAGCTTTCTTT.

CDR3 sequence reads: CAISEAGGVSPLHF. CDR3 DNA: TGTGCCATCAGTGAAGCAGGGGGCGTTTCACCCCTCCACTTT. V usage is TRBV10-3 and J usage is TRBJ1-6; 8 bases fit TRBD1. V dropped 3 bases and J dropped 9; count of bases not matched to a gene: 4. CDR1 is ENHRY and CDR2 is SYGVKD in the germline V gene. The CDR3 loop spans 14 amino acids.

V is TRBV4-1 and J is TRBJ2-7; D uncertain. V was shortened by 1 base and J by 6 bases, with 13 bases between the two germline ends. The CDR3 is 14 amino acids. Germline V gives CDR1 MGHRA, CDR2 YSYEKL. CDR3 sequence (DNA): TGCGCCAGCAGCCAAGCCGTCCTTTCTGGCGAGCAGTACTTC. Translating it yields CASSQAVLSGEQYF.

CDR3 in amino acids: CASSPFQGSNEKLFF. The CDR3, as DNA: TGCGCCAGCAGCCCGTTCCAGGGATCAAATGAAAAACTGTTTTTT. The chain employs TRBV4-3 and TRBJ1-4, with D perhaps matching TRBD1 (5 bases). With 4 bases removed from V and 5 bases from J, the gap between germline ends came to 14 bases. Germline V gives CDR1 LGHNA, CDR2 YSLEER. This CDR3 is built from 15 residues.

The V and J genes are TRBV10-3 and TRBJ2-1; D tentatively fits TRBD1 or TRBD2 (7 bases each). Trimming stripped 0 bases from V and 13 bases from J, with 13 bases between. CDR1 and CDR2 from the germline V gene are ENHRY and SYGVKD. The CDR3 runs to 13 residues. The CDR3, as DNA: TGTGCCATCAGTGAGTCGGGGGGGACAGAACAGTTCTTC. This gives the protein CAISESGGTEQFF.

The rearrangement joins TRBV5-5 to TRBJ1-5; D is uncertain. V dropped 1 base and J dropped 5 bases, with 7 bases sitting between them. The CDR3 has 13 residues. CDR1 and CDR2 from the germline V gene are SGHKS and YYEKEE (reference sequence). CDR3 bases: TGTGCCAGCAGCTTGCAGGCTGATCAGCCCCAGCATTTT. It specifies CASSLQADQPQHF.